The 21 T cell receptor beta chains below were found in one sample sequenced in a study of T cell responses to AZD1222 COVID-19 vaccine. Here immunoSEQ multiplex PCR was the method, and the copy in TCRdb shows in-frame clones only, minus some. The data hold 95,000 to 150,000 clones, with more than 65% observed a single time. Here the sequenced sample was peripheral blood, taken 28 days after the second AZD1222 dose. These receptors originate from an adult who received the AZD1222 COVID-19 vaccine.

The J gene is TRBJ1-4, the V gene TRBV19; no reliable D call. V was cut by 8 bases and J by 4 bases, with 14 bases left in between. Germline lookup yields CDR1 LNHDA and CDR2 SQIVND (reference sequence). The CDR3 is 14 residues long. The CDR3 nucleotides read TGTGCCAGTTCCCGAAGCGTGGGTAATGAAAAACTGTTTTTT. Protein: CASSRSVGNEKLFF.

This clone was counted a few times. V and J are TRBV19 and TRBJ1-1; a weak D match, TRBD1 (5 bases). With 0 bases removed from V and 6 bases from J, the gap between germline ends came to 14 bases. Germline CDR1 LNHDA, CDR2 SQIVND (reference sequence). This CDR3 spans 15 amino acids. The CDR3 spells CASSIERGLGAEAFF. DNA for the CDR3: TGTGCCAGTAGTATAGAAAGGGGTTTGGGTGCTGAAGCTTTCTTT.

The chain employs TRBV4-1 and TRBJ1-5; no clear D gene. Germline CDR1 and CDR2: MGHRA and YSYEKL. The V end was cut by 0 bases, the J end by 5 bases, with 11 bases between. CDR3 size: 15 residues. The CDR3 bases are TGCGCCAGCAGCCAAGACGGCCAGAAGGATCAGCCCCAGCATTTT. This codes for CASSQDGQKDQPQHF.

CDR3 sequence reads: CASKLSGPNTGELFF. The CDR3 DNA reads TGTGCCAGTAAGTTGTCGGGACCGAACACCGGGGAGCTGTTTTTT. The V call is TRBV19, the J call TRBJ2-2; D is possibly TRBD1 or TRBD2 (5 bases each). The germline V and J ends were trimmed by 7 bases and 0 bases, with 12 bases remaining between them. CDR3 length: 15 residues. CDR1 and CDR2 from the germline V gene are LNHDA and SQIVND (reference sequence).

CDR3 in DNA: TGTGCCAGCAGCCTGGGACGTAAAGCCGGGGAGCTGTTTTTT. As protein: CASSLGRKAGELFF. The chain couples TRBV5-6 to TRBJ2-2; D is perhaps TRBD1 or TRBD2 (5 bases each). With 4 bases removed from V and 6 bases from J, the gap between germline ends came to 13 bases. CDR1 is SGHDT, CDR2 YYEEEE, per germline. The CDR3 totals 14 residues.

The genes are TRBV7-9 and TRBJ1-1; D uncertain. The germline V gene has CDR1 SEHNR and CDR2 FQNEAQ (reference sequence). Between the trimmed V and J ends, which lost 5 bases and 6 bases, there was a span of 10 bases. The length of the CDR3 is 12 residues. The CDR3 nucleotides are TGTGCCAGCAGCCTAATTAGGTCTGAAGCTTTCTTT. Translating gives CASSLIRSEAFF.

The rearrangement links TRBV11-2 to TRBJ2-2, with 7 positions matching TRBD1. Germline V lookup: CDR1 SGHAT, CDR2 FQNNGV. After removal of 6 bases from V and 5 bases from J, the junction contained 12 bases not matched to a gene. This CDR3 contains 16 residues. CDR3 DNA: TGTGCCAGCAGTTCGGGACAGAATCTACTAACCGGGGAGCTGTTTTTT. Its protein is CASSSGQNLLTGELFF.

The chain couples TRBV5-1 to TRBJ1-1; D is possibly TRBD1 (6 bases). In germline, CDR1 is SGHRS, CDR2 YFSETQ. The germline V and J ends were trimmed by 0 bases and 6 bases, with 12 bases remaining between them. This CDR3 is built from 14 residues. The DNA for the CDR3 is TGCGCCAGCAGCTTGGGGACAGCCAACGCTGAAGCTTTCTTT. Residues: CASSLGTANAEAFF.

V and J are TRBV6-5 and TRBJ1-2; D is undetermined. Germline values: CDR1 MNHEY, CDR2 SVGAGI. This CDR3 has 12 amino acids. V was cut by 0 bases and J by 6 bases, with 5 bases left in between. CDR3: CASSYSGNGYTF. The CDR3, as DNA: TGTGCCAGCAGTTACTCAGGGAATGGCTACACCTTC.

This sequence joins TRBV5-1 and TRBJ2-1; 8 nucleotides match TRBD1. The CDR3 runs 15 residues. CDR1 is SGHRS, CDR2 YFSETQ, per germline. Trimming cost V 1 base and J 4 bases; bases outside gene matches: 4. The CDR3 coding sequence is TGCGCCAGCAGCTTGCAGGGGGCCCCTTACAATGAGCAGTTCTTC. This translates into CASSLQGAPYNEQFF.

V is TRBV11-3 and J is TRBJ2-1, with D unclear. The V end was cut by 5 bases, the J end by 8 bases, with 13 bases between. The germline V gene encodes CDR1 SGHNT and CDR2 YENEEA. The CDR3 extends over 13 amino acids. CDR3 nucleotide sequence: TGTGCCAGCAGCGCAGAGGTTATCGATGAGCAGTTCTTC. Its translation: CASSAEVIDEQFF.

About this clone itself: The identical CDR3 is also encoded by other nucleotide sequences in the sample. This chain joins TRBV2 and TRBJ1-2, with D hard to call. V was trimmed by 6 bases and J by 7 bases, leaving 3 bases between them. The CDR3 runs 9 residues. Per the germline V gene, CDR1 is SNHLY and CDR2 is FYNNEI. The DNA of the CDR3 is TGTGCCAGCAGCGGTGGCTACACCTTC. This encodes CASSGGYTF.

This clone was observed a handful of times. V gene TRBV7-2 combines with J gene TRBJ1-1; D may be TRBD1 (5 bases). The V gene lost 2 bases and the J gene lost 4 bases, with 11 bases spanning the gap. This CDR3 spans 14 amino acids. CDR1 SGHTA and CDR2 FQGNSA come from the germline V gene. CDR3 region: CASSLKWGSTEAFF. The CDR3, as DNA: TGTGCCAGCAGCTTAAAGTGGGGGTCCACTGAAGCTTTCTTT. Full variable domain (remainder filled in from reference TRBV7-2 and TRBJ1-1): GAGVSQSPSNKVTEKGKDVELRCDPISGHTALYWYRQSLGQGLEFLIYFQGNSAPDKSGLPSDRFSAERTGGSVSTLTIQRTQQEDSAVYLCASSLKWGSTEAFFGQGTRLTVV.

CDR3 protein: CASSSTGSYTGELFF. CDR3 DNA: TGTGCCAGCAGTTCGACAGGGTCATACACCGGGGAGCTGTTTTTT. The chain is built from TRBV27 and TRBJ2-2, with 7 bases fitting TRBD1. Germline lookup yields CDR1 MNHEY and CDR2 SMNVEV (reference sequence). After removal of 4 bases from V and 3 bases from J, the junction contained 5 bases not matched to a gene. This CDR3 is 15 amino acids long.

This clone was seen more than once but under ten times. The genes are TRBV11-2 and TRBJ1-2; TRBD1 is a possible D gene (5 bases). The V and J ends lost 4 bases and 5 bases respectively, with 17 bases between them. The CDR3 has 15 amino acids. Germline V gene lookup returns CDR1 SGHAT and CDR2 FQNNGV. In DNA, the CDR3 is TGTGCCAGCAGCTCAGGGTCCGGAGGACCGTATGGCTACACCTTC. Protein: CASSSGSGGPYGYTF. The full variable domain, completed using reference TRBV11-2 and TRBJ1-2, is EAGVAQSPRYKIIEKRQSVAFWCNPISGHATLYWYQQILGQGPKLLIQFQNNGVVDDSQLPKDRFSAERLKGVDSTLKIQPAKLEDSAVYLCASSSGSGGPYGYTFGSGTRLTVV.

V and J are TRBV5-1 and TRBJ1-2, with D maybe TRBD1 (5 bases). CDR1 is SGHRS and CDR2 is YFSETQ in the germline V gene. Trimming removed 2 bases at V and 4 bases at J, with 9 bases between. The CDR3 has 13 amino acids. The CDR3 reads CASSFGDLYGYTF. The CDR3 region has the DNA TGCGCCAGCAGCTTCGGGGACCTCTATGGCTACACCTTC.

The V and J genes are TRBV5-1 and TRBJ1-4, with 7 bases that match TRBD1. The CDR3 consists of 16 residues. Germline V gives CDR1 SGHRS, CDR2 YFSETQ. With 1 base clipped from V and 5 bases from J, the junction kept 8 bases outside the gene matches. The CDR3 DNA reads TGCGCCAGCAGCTTGCAGGGACAGACATGGAATGAAAAACTGTTTTTT. This encodes CASSLQGQTWNEKLFF.

V is TRBV7-2 and J is TRBJ1-5; D might be TRBD1 (6 bases). Germline V gene sequence: CDR1 SGHTA, CDR2 FQGNSA. V shed 1 base and J shed 1 base, with 14 bases lying between them. CDR3 length equals 17 residues. The CDR3 region is CASSLDKGEGSNQPQHF. In DNA form, the CDR3 reads TGTGCCAGCAGCTTAGACAAGGGGGAGGGGAGCAATCAGCCCCAGCATTTT.

The J gene is TRBJ2-7, the V gene TRBV6-5; D is unresolved. Trimming cost V 5 bases and J 0 bases, with 11 bases left between them. The CDR3 spans 14 residues. Germline CDR1 reads MNHEY; CDR2 reads SVGAGI. CDR3 DNA sequence: TGTGCCAGCAGTACCGATACGTCCTCCTACGAGCAGTACTTC. As protein: CASSTDTSSYEQYF.

CDR3 protein: CASSLPGQITYF. The CDR3 DNA reads as TGTGCCAGCAGTTTACCGGGACAGATTACGTACTTC. The V gene is TRBV28, the J gene TRBJ2-7; TRBD1 matches at 7 bases. Per the germline V gene, CDR1 is MDHEN and CDR2 is SYDVKM. The CDR3 is 12 residues long. The J segment lost 12 bases and the V segment lost 2 bases, leaving 7 bases of the junction unmatched.

CDR3 coding DNA: TGTGCTAGTGGTCTGCGAGGGGGGTCTTACTCCTACGAGCAGTACTTC. Translated: CASGLRGGSYSYEQYF. This chain uses TRBV12-5 with TRBJ2-7; the D gene could be TRBD1 or TRBD2 (6 bases each). Germline V gene data show CDR1 as LGHNT and CDR2 as FRNRAP. The V end lost 5 bases, the J end lost 0 bases, and 17 bases lay between the germline ends. The CDR3 contains 16 residues.